This TCR beta chain was identified during a study of T cell repertoires in cytomegalovirus infection. Whole-study results and caveats: CMV-specific TCR beta clonotypes restricted by HLA-C were the ones dominating the ex vivo response.

To note about this clonotype: Its antigen is as yet unknown.

A single record per CDR3 protein comes from TCRdb applying MiXCR to the reads. The sample includes around 740,000 distinct CDR3 sequences, 35% of them seen just once. Sample: PBMCs. The sequence was obtained from a human donor in good health (CMV status not recorded). Some clones in this sample may be carry-over from other donors' samples.

CDR3 protein: CASSLDRPGLGTEAFF. As DNA, the CDR3 is TGTGCCAGCAGCTTAGATCGGCCAGGGTTGGGCACTGAAGCTTTCTTT. This chain joins TRBV11-2 and TRBJ1-1; weak D call: TRBD1 (5 bases). Germline-derived CDR1 and CDR2 are SGHAT and FQNNGV. This CDR3 has 16 amino acids. Trimming removed 0 bases at V and 4 bases at J, with 15 bases between.